These 2 T cell receptor beta chains were sequenced from one sample in a study of Ad26.COV2.S vaccination and SARS-CoV-2 variants. Repertoires were generated with immunoSEQ multiplex PCR, while TCRdb's copy carries only in-frame clones and drops some. Of about 180,000 clones listed, around nine tenths are singletons. Sample: peripheral blood, taken after recovery from COVID-19. The origin of the receptors is a human donor who had recovered from COVID-19.

J is TRBJ2-3 and V is TRBV6-5, with 8 positions matching TRBD1. Germline CDR1 and CDR2: MNHEY and SVGAGI. The CDR3 consists of 15 residues. With 7 bases clipped from V and 5 bases from J, the junction kept 11 bases outside the gene matches. The CDR3 region is CASKPQGQALDTQYF. CDR3 bases: TGTGCCAGCAAGCCCCAGGGACAGGCATTAGATACGCAGTATTTT.

The CDR3 DNA reads as TGTGCCAGCAGTTTAGTGGTGGGGGGCACAGATACGCAGTATTTT. Translated: CASSLVVGGTDTQYF. The chain links TRBV28 to TRBJ2-3; the D call may be TRBD1 or TRBD2 (5 bases each). V lost 2 bases and J lost 1, with 10 bases in between. CDR3 length equals 15 residues. From germline, CDR1 is MDHEN and CDR2 SYDVKM.